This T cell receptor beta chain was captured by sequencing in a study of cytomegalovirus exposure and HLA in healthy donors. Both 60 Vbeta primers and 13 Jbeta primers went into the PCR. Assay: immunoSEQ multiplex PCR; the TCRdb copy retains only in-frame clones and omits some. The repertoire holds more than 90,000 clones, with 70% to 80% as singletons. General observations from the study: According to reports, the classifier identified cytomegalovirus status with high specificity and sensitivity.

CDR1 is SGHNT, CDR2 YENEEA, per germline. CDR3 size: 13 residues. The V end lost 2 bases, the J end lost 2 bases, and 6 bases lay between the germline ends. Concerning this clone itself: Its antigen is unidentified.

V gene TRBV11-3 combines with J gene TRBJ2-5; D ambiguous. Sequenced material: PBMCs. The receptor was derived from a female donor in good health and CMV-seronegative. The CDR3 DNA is TGTGCCAGCAGCTTAACACAACAAGAGACCCAGTACTTC. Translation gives CASSLTQQETQYF. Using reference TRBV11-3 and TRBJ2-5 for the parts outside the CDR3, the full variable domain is EAGVVQSPRYKIIEKKQPVAFWCNPISGHNTLYWYLQNLGQGPELLIRYENEEAVDDSQLPKDRFSAERLKGVDSTLKIQPAELGDSAVYLCASSLTQQETQYFGPGTRLLVL.